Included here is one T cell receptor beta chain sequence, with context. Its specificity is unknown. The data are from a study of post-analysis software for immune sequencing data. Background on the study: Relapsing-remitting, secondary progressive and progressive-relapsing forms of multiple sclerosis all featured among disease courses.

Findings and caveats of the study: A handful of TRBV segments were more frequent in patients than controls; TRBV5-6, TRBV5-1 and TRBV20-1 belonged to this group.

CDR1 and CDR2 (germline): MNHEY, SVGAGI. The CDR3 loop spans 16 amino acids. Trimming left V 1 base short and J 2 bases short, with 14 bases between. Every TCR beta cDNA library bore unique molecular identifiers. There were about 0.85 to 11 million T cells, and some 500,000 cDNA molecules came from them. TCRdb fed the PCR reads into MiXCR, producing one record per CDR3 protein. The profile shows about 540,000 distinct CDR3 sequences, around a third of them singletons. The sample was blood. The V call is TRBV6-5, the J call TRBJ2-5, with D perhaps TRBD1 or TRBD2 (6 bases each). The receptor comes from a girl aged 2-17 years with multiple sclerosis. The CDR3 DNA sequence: TGTGCCAGCAGTTACTTCCCCGGGGGCATTCAAGAGACCCAGTACTTC. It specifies CASSYFPGGIQETQYF.